This T cell receptor beta chain was captured in a study of cytomegalovirus exposure and HLA in healthy donors. Study conclusions and caveats: The TCR clusters that emerged in the first cohort tended, a later analysis found, to co-occur in the approximately 120 validation repertoires.

Regarding this clone: Its antigen is unidentified.

CDR1 is KGHSH and CDR2 is LQKENI in the germline V gene. The CDR3 contains 16 residues. The J segment lost 6 bases and the V segment lost 2 bases, leaving 11 bases of the junction unmatched. The protocol was immunoSEQ multiplex PCR, while the TCRdb copy is restricted to in-frame clones and leaves out a portion. The sample lists about 110,000 clones; around 85% were seen once. This clonotype was obtained from a woman under 30 in good health and CMV-seronegative. This chain uses TRBV18 with TRBJ2-7, with 9 bases identical to TRBD1. Sequencing was done on a sample of PBMCs. The CDR3 nucleotides read TGTGCCAGCTCACCAGCTGGGGGGACAGGGAGTCGCGAGCAGTACTTC. Translation: CASSPAGGTGSREQYF.